This T cell receptor beta chain came from a study of molecular identifiers for immune sequencing clone quantification. Bulk libraries came from a prior protocol with listed TCR primers. TCRdb independently ran MiXCR on the PCR reads; one entry per CDR3 protein. The table has 350,000 or so distinct CDR3 sequences, about a fifth seen once. Comments on this clonotype: Its antigen is not identified.

Sorted cells numbering roughly 20,000 to 1,000,000, with 10%, 30% or 50% RNA, yielded the naive CD8 libraries. Findings and limits, study-wide: A shared barcode on identical TCR molecules could lead to underestimated sizes for highly expanded clones. Clones above 20 RNA copies contained over 99% of effector molecules and under 1% of naive molecules.

This receptor was obtained from a human donor in good health. Some libraries in this study had Jurkat cell RNA spiked in. The material sequenced was naive CD8+ T cells from blood, with Jurkat cell RNA spiked in. Subset reported: FACS-sorted CD8+CD4-CCR7+CD45RA+ naive T cells.

The CDR3 here is CASSEVKGYQPQHF. The CDR3 bases are TGTGCCAGTAGTGAGGTGAAGGGGTACCAGCCCCAGCATTTT. V usage is TRBV19 and J usage is TRBJ1-5, with D possibly TRBD1 on 5 matching bases. The length of the CDR3 is 14 residues. Germline CDR1 reads LNHDA; CDR2 reads SQIVND (reference sequence). With 5 bases removed from V and 7 bases from J, the gap between germline ends came to 15 bases.